The 21 T cell receptor beta chains given below trace back to one sample, sequenced in a study of tumor-infiltrating lymphocytes in primary liver carcinoma. Researchers generated TCR beta cDNA from about 0.5 ug of total RNA, relying on a constant-region primer. Each TCR beta library was derived from three nested multiplex PCR rounds that employed slightly modified ARM-PCR. TRBV1-TRBV30 forward and Cbeta reverse primers drove the first two roughly 9-cycle rounds. One entry per CDR3 protein results from TCRdb running MiXCR on the multiplex PCR reads. The sample shows around 88,000 distinct CDR3 sequences, approximately 72% of them seen only once. The study co-extracted DNA and RNA from 20-30 mg of unsorted bulk tissue. The sequenced sample consisted of tumor-adjacent normal liver tissue. The receptors here all came from a man aged 35 to 55 with primary liver carcinoma and hepatitis B virus infection.

To note about this clonotype: Just one base apart from a much larger clone, this may be a read error. The rearrangement uses TRBV10-2 and TRBJ2-5, with D unclear. CDR1 and CDR2 from the germline V gene are WSHSY and SAAADI. This CDR3 spans 12 amino acids. CDR3 sequence reads: CPSSVSQETQYF. The CDR3 DNA reads TGCCCCAGCAGTGTCTCCCAAGAGACCCAGTACTTC.

Of note for this clonotype: The germline gene is not matched at one end of the junction; a read error may be the cause. V usage is TRBV29-1 and J usage is TRBJ2-1; TRBD1 is a possible D gene (5 bases). Germline CDR1 SQVTM, CDR2 ANQGSEA. The CDR3 sequence is 12 residues long. This CDR3 reads CSVEQGYDEQFF. DNA of the CDR3: TGCAGCGTTGAACAGGGATACGATGAGCAATTCTTC.

The chain joins TRBV11-2 to TRBJ2-3; D gene ambiguous. This CDR3 is 15 amino acids long. The V gene lost 2 bases and the J gene lost 2 bases, with 11 bases spanning the gap. The germline gives CDR1 SGHAT, CDR2 FQNNGV. As DNA, the CDR3 is TGTGCCAGCAGCTTAAGTTGTAGTACCACAGATACGCAGTATTTT. Translating gives CASSLSCSTTDTQYF.

In this sample, this clonotype turned up a few times. DNA of the CDR3: TGTGCCAGCACTAGCGGCCCCGACAATGAGCAGTTCTTC. This gives the protein CASTSGPDNEQFF. The chain links TRBV18 to TRBJ2-1, with 8 positions matching TRBD2. From germline, CDR1 is KGHSH and CDR2 LQKENI. This CDR3 is built from 13 residues. V lost 8 bases to trimming and J lost 5 bases; unmatched junction nucleotides: 5.

Remarks on this clonotype: Germline and junction disagree at one end, which may indicate a read error. The chain has TRBV10-3 and TRBJ1-1; possible D gene TRBD1, 5 bases. CDR1 and CDR2 (germline): ENHRY, SYGVKD. CDR3 size: 12 residues. The CDR3, as DNA: TGTGCCACCGGACAAGGGGTCTCTGAAACTTTCTTT. Its translation: CATGQGVSETFF.

About this clonotype itself: It may be a read error: a sequence one base away is much more abundant. The chain combines TRBV10-2 with TRBJ2-7, with 10 nucleotides matching TRBD2. Germline CDR1 WSHSY, CDR2 SAAADI. This CDR3 is 13 amino acids long. The V and J ends lost 10 bases and 1 base, in that order; junction bases with no gene match: 4. The CDR3 here is CAISSGSSYEQYF. As DNA, the CDR3 is TGCGCCATCTCTAGCGGGAGTTCCTACGAGCAGTACTTC.

The chain employs TRBV4-2 and TRBJ2-3, with 11 bases that match TRBD2. Germline CDR1 reads LGHNA; CDR2 reads YNFKEQ. The trim removed 3 bases at V and 5 bases at J, leaving 7 bases unmatched. The CDR3 has 16 amino acids. CDR3 nucleotides: TGTGCCAGCAGCCAGGATATAGCGGGAGGGCTAGATACGCAGTATTTT. It yields the protein CASSQDIAGGLDTQYF.

This clonotype was observed a single time. A much larger clonotype is one base distant, so this may be a read error. The V and J genes are TRBV5-6 and TRBJ2-5; a possible D gene is TRBD1 (5 bases). Trimming shortened V by 4 bases and J by 4 bases, and 11 bases separated the two germline ends. Germline CDR1 SGHDT, CDR2 YYEEEE. This CDR3 is 13 amino acids long. The CDR3 DNA is TGTGCCAGCAGCACCGAAGGGGTAGAGACCCAGTACTTC. As protein: CASSTEGVETQYF.

V is TRBV6-1 and J is TRBJ2-1; 7 bases are shared with TRBD2. This CDR3 region has 15 residues. The V gene end was trimmed by 5 bases and the J gene end by 10 bases; junction bases not matched to a gene: 14. CDR1 and CDR2 (germline): MNHNS, SASEGT. The CDR3 spells CASSPGTTEVAEQFF. Here the CDR3 DNA reads TGTGCCAGCAGTCCAGGGACTACCGAGGTTGCGGAGCAGTTCTTC.

The genes are TRBV30 and TRBJ2-3, with no clear D. The CDR3 has 15 residues. Germline V CDR1 and CDR2: GTSNPN, SVGIG (reference sequence). With 2 bases removed from V and 4 bases from J, the gap between germline ends came to 16 bases. The CDR3 protein is CAWSSTSTISDTQYF. The CDR3 nucleotides read TGTGCCTGGAGTTCCACCTCTACTATCTCAGATACGCAGTATTTT.

V and J are TRBV29-1 and TRBJ2-3, with unresolved D. This CDR3 comprises 12 residues. Germline V gives CDR1 SQVTM, CDR2 ANQGSEA. The CDR3 DNA reads as TGCAGAGTTACGGATAGCACAGATACGCAGTATTTT. The encoded protein is CRVTDSTDTQYF.

This clonotype was recorded many times. The chain joins TRBV12-3 or TRBV12-4 to TRBJ2-5, with D uncertain. Trimming shortened V by 3 bases and J by 2 bases, and 10 bases separated the two germline ends. The CDR3 totals 14 residues. The CDR3 reads CASSFPATQETQYF. The CDR3 nucleotides read TGTGCCAGCAGTTTCCCGGCTACTCAAGAGACCCAGTACTTC.

This clonotype was recorded at least ten times. A read error may explain this, as a much larger clone is one base away. CDR3 DNA: TGTGTGAGCCGGGACAGGGGCCAGAATGAGCAGTTCTTC. Protein: CVSRDRGQNEQFF. J is TRBJ2-1 and V is TRBV11-2; 10 bases match TRBD1. The CDR3 is made up of 13 amino acids. Germline CDR1 SGHAT, CDR2 FQNNGV.

Turning to this clonotype: A much larger clone lies one base from this, so it may be a read error. V usage is TRBV6-2 or TRBV6-3 and J usage is TRBJ2-3; no firm D call. The CDR3 extends over 16 amino acids. Looked up from germline, CDR1 is MNHEY and CDR2 is SVGEGT. Trimming removed 0 bases from V and 2 bases from J, with 12 bases in between. This CDR3 is CASSYSGRPYTDTQYF. The CDR3 coding sequence is TGTGCCAGCAGTTACTCCGGACGTCCTTACACAGATACGCAGTATTTT.

Note on this clonotype: A much larger clone is a single base away; this may be a read error. The V and J genes are TRBV7-8 and TRBJ1-1; D remains ambiguous. CDR1 is SGHVS and CDR2 is FQNEAQ in the germline V gene. The CDR3 consists of 12 residues. CDR3 DNA sequence: TGTGCCAGGAGCTTAATAAGAGGAGAAGCTTTCTTT. This translates into CARSLIRGEAFF. The whole variable domain, remainder taken from reference TRBV7-8 and TRBJ1-1, is GAGVSQSPRYKVAKRGQDVALRCDPISGHVSLFWYQQALGQGPEFLTYFQNEAQLDKSGLPSDRFFAERPEGSVSTLKIQRTQQEDSAVYLCARSLIRGEAFFGQGTRLTVV.

This clonotype came up many times. The rearrangement uses TRBV12-3 or TRBV12-4 and TRBJ2-1, with 12 positions matching TRBD2. CDR3 length: 13 amino acids. J was trimmed by 8 bases and V by 10 bases; bases with no gene match: 6. The CDR3 DNA is TGTGCCATCCTGACTAGCGGGAGTTATGAGCAGTTCTTC. Translating gives CAILTSGSYEQFF.

A note on this clonotype: The junction departs from the called germline gene at one end, perhaps through a read error. V and J are TRBV11-2 and TRBJ2-5; D may be TRBD1 or TRBD2 (6 bases each). The CDR3 runs to 13 residues. Germline-derived CDR1 and CDR2 are SGHAT and FQNNGV. This chain's CDR3 is CVSSLAGEETLYF. The CDR3 DNA sequence: TGTGTCAGCAGCTTAGCAGGGGAGGAGACCCTGTACTTC.

Details on this clonotype: It may be a read error: a sequence one base away is much more abundant. The CDR3 carries no conserved terminal phenylalanine or tryptophan, so it likely arises from a read error. V and J are TRBV28 and TRBJ2-3; possibly TRBD1 for D (6 bases). V lost 7 bases to trimming and J lost 1 base, with 15 bases between them. Germline V CDR1 and CDR2: MDHEN, SYDVKM. The CDR3 is made up of 15 amino acids. The CDR3 bases are TGTGCCAGCATCGATAGGGGGTGGGGCACAGATACGCAGTATCTT. It encodes CASIDRGWGTDTQYL.

In the case of this clonotype: A junction end diverges from the germline sequence, so it may reflect a read error. The gene calls are TRBV6-5 and TRBJ1-5, with D possibly being TRBD1 (6 bases). Germline V gene lookup returns CDR1 MNHEY and CDR2 SVGAGI. This CDR3 is built from 14 residues. CDR3 region: CASRAGGFNQPQHF. For the CDR3, the DNA is TGTGCCAGCAGGGCTGGGGGCTTTAATCAGCCTCAGCATTTT.

This chain connects TRBV5-1 to TRBJ1-4; D unclear. The CDR3 contains 16 residues. Trimming removed 4 bases from V and 4 bases from J, with 17 bases in between. Germline V gene sequence: CDR1 SGHRS, CDR2 YFSETQ. This chain's CDR3 is CASSMASGQLNEKLFF. As DNA, the CDR3 is TGCGCCAGCAGCATGGCCAGTGGTCAGCTTAATGAAAAACTGTTTTTT. Full variable domain (missing parts from reference TRBV5-1 and TRBJ1-4): KAGVTQTPRYLIKTRGQQVTLSCSPISGHRSVSWYQQTPGQGLQFLFEYFSETQRNKGNFPGRFSGRQFSNSRSEMNVSTLELGDSALYLCASSMASGQLNEKLFFGSGTQLSVL.

Concerning this clonotype: A much more abundant neighbour one base away suggests this may be a read error. The DNA of the CDR3 is TGCGCCAGCAGCCAAAGCTGGGGCACAGATAGGCAGTATTTT. Its protein product is CASSQSWGTDRQYF. The rearrangement joins TRBV4-1 to TRBJ2-3, with D possibly being TRBD1 (5 bases). CDR3 size: 14 residues. Germline V gene sequence: CDR1 MGHRA, CDR2 YSYEKL.